This T cell receptor (beta chain) derives from a study of PD-1 blockade in classical Hodgkin lymphoma. The overall study: Patients were treated with nivolumab at 3 mg/kg, and this was given intravenously every 2 weeks.

This clone has just a few counts. Its target is not known. Study findings and constraints: Prior therapy or disease activity may underlie the repertoire differences, whose causes remain undefined. The baseline diversity of complete responders showed similarity to that of newly diagnosed patients. TCR diversity in CD4+, not CD8+, cells rose significantly by C4D1.

The patients all showed relapse after autologous stem cell transplantation, while their brentuximab vedotin exposure varied. The table came from immunoSEQ multiplex PCR; TCRdb's copy has only in-frame clones and leaves some out. In the table there are some 150,000 clones, approximately 80% of which are singletons. Germline CDR1 SGDLS, CDR2 YYNGEE. V lost 1 base and J lost 2, with 11 bases in between. The CDR3 has 15 residues. The chain has TRBV9 and TRBJ2-3, with a tentative D call TRBD1 (6 bases). The source material was peripheral blood mononuclear cells (PBMCs), sampled before the second cycle of nivolumab. The TCR was taken from a human donor with classical Hodgkin lymphoma. Here the CDR3 DNA reads TGTGCCAGCAGCGTACAGCAGGGGCCCACAGATACGCAGTATTTT. Protein: CASSVQQGPTDTQYF.